The 25 T cell receptor beta chains in this list originate from one sample, sequenced in a study of shared clonotypes between healthy human individuals. Method: immunoSEQ multiplex PCR; TCRdb's copy keeps in-frame clones and lacks some. The sample shows approximately 2,000,000 clones, 85% to 95% of them seen only once. The sequenced sample consisted of naive CD4+ T cells from PBMCs. This sample's subset: CD45RA+ positively selected. Receptors originate from a man aged 18 to 35 in good health. Some clones in this sample may be carry-over from other donors' samples.

This chain connects TRBV28 to TRBJ1-4, with D possibly matching TRBD1 (5 bases). Deletions cut 2 bases from V and 9 bases from J, with 19 bases between. The V gene's germline CDR1 is MDHEN and CDR2 SYDVKM. The CDR3 sequence is 16 residues long. The CDR3: CASSLTGANLAQKLFF. CDR3 bases: TGTGCCAGCAGTTTAACAGGCGCCAACCTCGCACAAAAACTGTTTTTT.

The chain combines TRBV18 with TRBJ1-2, with TRBD1 identical over 12 bases. Germline CDR1 and CDR2: KGHSH and LQKENI. This CDR3 has 17 amino acids. V was pared by 3 bases and J by 5 bases, with 10 bases of the junction left unmatched. The CDR3 reads CASSPIGTGGKEYGYTF. DNA for the CDR3: TGTGCCAGCTCACCCATCGGGACAGGGGGCAAGGAATATGGCTACACCTTC.

This clone showed up just once. Other DNA sequences in this sample translate to the same CDR3. The chain combines TRBV29-1 with TRBJ2-7; 7 nucleotides line up with TRBD1. After removal of 6 bases from V and 0 bases from J, the junction contained 2 bases not matched to a gene. The CDR3 consists of 12 residues. The germline gives CDR1 SQVTM, CDR2 ANQGSEA. The CDR3 DNA reads TGCAGCGTCCGGGACAGCTCCTACGAGCAGTACTTC. Translation: CSVRDSSYEQYF.

J is TRBJ1-5 and V is TRBV5-5; D gene ambiguous. The CDR3 runs 16 residues. Trimming cost V 0 bases and J 4 bases, with 14 bases left between them. The germline gives CDR1 SGHKS, CDR2 YYEKEE (reference sequence). CDR3 DNA: TGTGCCAGCAGCTTGGATCCAGGTCTTAGGAATCAGCCCCAGCATTTT. Translating it yields CASSLDPGLRNQPQHF.

V usage is TRBV19 and J usage is TRBJ1-5, with D uncertain. V shed 3 bases and J shed 0 bases, with 21 bases lying between them. Germline-derived CDR1 and CDR2 are LNHDA and SQIVND (reference sequence). The CDR3 totals 19 residues. CDR3 in DNA: TGTGCCAGTAGTATCCTTGGTTCGGCAGGTTCTTATAGCAATCAGCCCCAGCATTTT. It specifies CASSILGSAGSYSNQPQHF.

This clone was recorded only once. The chain joins TRBV9 to TRBJ1-1; D is ambiguous. The CDR3 spans 15 residues. V was clipped by 2 bases and J by 5 bases, with 16 bases between them. Germline CDR1 is SGDLS and CDR2 is YYNGEE. The CDR3 nucleotides are TGTGCCAGCAGCGTGGCCCCGGACTCGGAGACTGAAGCTTTCTTT. Protein product: CASSVAPDSETEAFF.

This chain connects TRBV11-2 to TRBJ1-2; TRBD1 aligns across 10 bases. The CDR3 loop spans 15 amino acids. CDR1 is SGHAT, CDR2 FQNNGV, per germline. V dropped 5 bases and J dropped 4; count of bases not matched to a gene: 7. The CDR3 is CASSPLTGGSYGYTF. The CDR3 nucleotides are TGTGCCAGCAGCCCCTTGACAGGGGGCAGCTATGGCTACACCTTC.

Concerning this clone itself: Other DNA sequences of this sample code for an identical CDR3. The V call is TRBV5-4, the J call TRBJ1-4; D unresolved. The ends were cut back, 0 bases at V and 7 bases at J, with 13 bases in the middle. Germline CDR1 and CDR2: SGHNT and YYREEE (reference sequence). There are 15 residues in the CDR3. CDR3 protein: CASSLGAGGGEKLFF. The CDR3 DNA reads TGTGCCAGCAGCTTGGGAGCGGGAGGTGGTGAAAAACTGTTTTTT.

The rearrangement links TRBV19 to TRBJ1-5; the match to TRBD1 covers 9 bases. V was clipped by 3 bases and J by 6 bases; unmatched bases: 9. Germline V gene data show CDR1 as LNHDA and CDR2 as SQIVND (reference sequence). The CDR3 spans 16 residues. The CDR3: CASSILGTGLPQPQHF. Here the CDR3 DNA reads TGTGCCAGTAGTATTCTCGGGACAGGGTTGCCTCAGCCCCAGCATTTT.

The rearrangement joins TRBV25-1 to TRBJ1-2; D uncertain. CDR3 size: 13 residues. The germline gives CDR1 MGHDK, CDR2 SYGVNS. Deletions cut 2 bases from V and 4 bases from J, with 8 bases between. CDR3 bases: TGTGCCAGCAGTGAAACCAGTTTCTATGGCTACACCTTC. Amino acid sequence: CASSETSFYGYTF.

The V gene is TRBV27, the J gene TRBJ2-7; TRBD2 matches 13 bases. The CDR3 has 15 amino acids. Germline values: CDR1 MNHEY, CDR2 SMNVEV (reference sequence). J gave up 6 bases and V 5 bases, and 7 bases lay outside the gene matches. In DNA form, the CDR3 reads TGTGCCAGCAGTACCCGGACTAGCGGGGGACTCGAGCAGTACTTC. This codes for CASSTRTSGGLEQYF.

The rearrangement joins TRBV2 to TRBJ2-3; D gene uncertain. With 1 base removed from V and 14 bases from J, the gap between germline ends came to 16 bases. The CDR3 is 13 amino acids. Germline CDR1 is SNHLY and CDR2 is FYNNEI. The CDR3 here is CASSEEAIARLYF. The CDR3 coding sequence is TGTGCCAGCAGTGAAGAGGCCATAGCTCGTCTGTATTTT.

The chain is built from TRBV19 and TRBJ2-2, with 13 bases identical to TRBD2. CDR1 and CDR2 from the germline V gene are LNHDA and SQIVND (reference sequence). With 6 bases clipped from V and 5 bases from J, the junction kept 6 bases outside the gene matches. This CDR3 contains 16 residues. The CDR3 nucleotides read TGTGCCAGTAGCGGACTAGCGGGAGTTGGAACCGGGGAGCTGTTTTTT. Its translation: CASSGLAGVGTGELFF.

The rearrangement links TRBV5-8 to TRBJ1-5, with D possibly being TRBD1 (5 bases). Trimming pared 1 base from V and 6 bases from J, leaving 11 bases between. The CDR3 sequence is 14 residues long. The germline gives CDR1 SGHTS, CDR2 YDEGEE. The CDR3 region is CASSLQRGGQPQHF. In nucleotides, the CDR3 is TGTGCCAGCAGCTTGCAAAGGGGCGGTCAGCCCCAGCATTTT. Drawing the rest from reference TRBV5-8 and TRBJ1-5, the complete variable domain is EAGVTQSPTHLIKTRGQQATLRCSPISGHTSVYWYQQALGLGLQFLLWYDEGEERNRGNFPPRFSGRQFPNYSSELNVNALELEDSALYLCASSLQRGGQPQHFGDGTRLSIL.

The chain has TRBV18 and TRBJ2-3; no clear D gene. Trimming pared 2 bases from V and 4 bases from J, leaving 7 bases between. Germline CDR1 and CDR2: KGHSH and LQKENI. CDR3 length: 13 amino acids. This CDR3 reads CASSPGSPDTQYF. CDR3 DNA: TGTGCCAGCTCACCAGGTTCCCCAGATACGCAGTATTTT.

The chain links TRBV10-3 to TRBJ1-1; D call uncertain. Trimming shortened V by 0 bases and J by 8 bases, and 7 bases separated the two germline ends. The CDR3 length is 12 residues. In germline, CDR1 is ENHRY, CDR2 SYGVKD. CDR3 sequence: CAISESTAEAFF. CDR3 DNA sequence: TGTGCCATCAGTGAGTCAACGGCGGAAGCTTTCTTT.

The chain couples TRBV19 to TRBJ1-5, with a possible D match to TRBD1 (5 bases). Germline loops: CDR1 LNHDA, CDR2 SQIVND (reference sequence). There are 15 residues in the CDR3. V dropped 3 bases and J dropped 6 bases, with 15 bases sitting between them. The CDR3 here is CASSIPPPGTQPQHF. The CDR3 nucleotides are TGTGCCAGTAGTATTCCCCCCCCAGGGACTCAGCCCCAGCATTTT.

The chain employs TRBV11-2 and TRBJ2-1, with TRBD2 identical over 9 bases. With 4 bases clipped from V and 2 bases from J, the junction kept 3 bases outside the gene matches. Germline V gives CDR1 SGHAT, CDR2 FQNNGV. This CDR3 is built from 15 residues. The CDR3 spells CASSSLAGTYNEQFF. CDR3 DNA sequence: TGTGCCAGCAGCTCTCTAGCGGGGACCTACAATGAGCAGTTCTTC.

The V call is TRBV25-1, the J call TRBJ2-7; D tentatively reads TRBD1 or TRBD2 (5 bases each). V lost 5 bases and J 8 bases, leaving 16 bases between the germline ends. This CDR3 comprises 13 residues. Germline CDR1 MGHDK, CDR2 SYGVNS. The CDR3, as DNA: TGTGCCAGCAGTACTGGGGGTATAGCGAAGCAGTACTTC. Residues: CASSTGGIAKQYF.

In this sample, this clone turned up a few times. The chain uses TRBV19 and TRBJ2-7; a possible D gene is TRBD1 (6 bases). Trimming took 6 bases from V and 2 from J, leaving 14 bases between them. This CDR3 contains 14 residues. Germline CDR1 and CDR2: LNHDA and SQIVND (reference sequence). As DNA, the CDR3 is TGTGCCAGTAGGATCGACAGGTACGCCTACGAGCAGTACTTC. It codes for CASRIDRYAYEQYF.

The gene calls are TRBV5-4 and TRBJ2-2, with unresolved D. The germline CDR1 and CDR2 sequences are SGHNT and YYREEE (reference sequence). The V gene lost 2 bases and the J gene lost 0 bases, with 8 bases spanning the gap. There are 15 residues in the CDR3. The CDR3 DNA reads TGTGCCAGCAGCTTCGCCCCCGCGAACACCGGGGAGCTGTTTTTT. Encoded protein: CASSFAPANTGELFF. Variable domain in full (rest from reference TRBV5-4 and TRBJ2-2): ETGVTQSPTHLIKTRGQQVTLRCSSQSGHNTVSWYQQALGQGPQFIFQYYREEENGRGNFPPRFSGLQFPNYSSELNVNALELDDSALYLCASSFAPANTGELFFGEGSRLTVL.

On this clone: Other DNA sequences of this sample code for an identical CDR3. The gene calls are TRBV18 and TRBJ2-1; 8 bases agree with TRBD1. The ends lost 3 bases at V and 1 base at J; junction bases unmatched: 2. This CDR3 is 15 amino acids long. Germline V gene data show CDR1 as KGHSH and CDR2 as LQKENI. The CDR3 DNA is TGTGCCAGCTCACCTGGACAGGGATCCTACAATGAGCAGTTCTTC. Translating gives CASSPGQGSYNEQFF.

The V gene is TRBV4-2, the J gene TRBJ1-3; D is perhaps TRBD1 (6 bases). The CDR3 is made up of 19 amino acids. Trimming removed 0 bases from V and 0 bases from J, with 18 bases in between. Germline V lookup: CDR1 LGHNA, CDR2 YNFKEQ. The CDR3 nucleotides read TGTGCCAGCAGCCAAGATAAGGGCAGGGGTGGTTTCTCTGGAAACACCATATATTTT. Translating it yields CASSQDKGRGGFSGNTIYF.

This chain connects TRBV7-9 to TRBJ2-1; 8 bases are shared with TRBD2. V shed 3 bases, J shed 3 bases, and the junction held 7 bases outside the gene matches. Germline assignment: CDR1 SEHNR and CDR2 FQNEAQ (reference sequence). The CDR3 is made up of 16 amino acids. The CDR3 nucleotides read TGTGCCAGCAGCTTTAGTACTAGCGGAGGCTACAATGAGCAGTTCTTC. Translating gives CASSFSTSGGYNEQFF.

V usage is TRBV19 and J usage is TRBJ2-1; tentative D call: TRBD2 (6 bases). Germline CDR1 reads LNHDA; CDR2 reads SQIVND (reference sequence). This CDR3 spans 18 amino acids. Trimming pared 8 bases from V and 4 bases from J, leaving 27 bases between. The CDR3 bases are TGTGCCAGTTCCCCCGGATGGGGAGAGGGAGGCGGATACAATGAGCAGTTCTTC. This codes for CASSPGWGEGGGYNEQFF.